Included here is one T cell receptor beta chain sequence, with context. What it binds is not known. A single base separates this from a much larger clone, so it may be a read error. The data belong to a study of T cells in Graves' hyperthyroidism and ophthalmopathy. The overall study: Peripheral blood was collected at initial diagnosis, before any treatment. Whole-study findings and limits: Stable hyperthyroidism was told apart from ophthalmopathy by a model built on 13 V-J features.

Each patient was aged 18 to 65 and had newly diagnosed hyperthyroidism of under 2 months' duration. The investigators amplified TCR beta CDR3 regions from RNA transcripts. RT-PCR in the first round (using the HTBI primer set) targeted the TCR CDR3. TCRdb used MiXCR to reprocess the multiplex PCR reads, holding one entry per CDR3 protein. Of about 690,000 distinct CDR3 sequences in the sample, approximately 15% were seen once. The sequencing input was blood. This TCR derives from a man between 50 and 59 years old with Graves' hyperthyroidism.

The CDR3 coding sequence is TGTACCAGCTCACCACGTTCTGTCGATAATACCGGGGAGCTGTTTTTT. It yields the protein CTSSPRSVDNTGELFF. This chain links TRBV18 with TRBJ2-2; no definite D call. CDR1 is KGHSH, CDR2 LQKENI, per germline. The CDR3 contains 16 residues. Full variable domain (missing parts from reference TRBV18 and TRBJ2-2): NAGVMQNPRHLVRRRGQEARLRCSPMKGHSHVYWYRQLPEEGLKFMVYLQKENIIDESGMPKERFSAEFPKEGPSILRIQQVVRGDSAAYFCTSSPRSVDNTGELFFGEGSRLTVL.